Presented here are 28 T cell receptor beta chains from one specimen sequenced in a study of blood T cell repertoires in COVID-19. Profiling relied on immunoSEQ multiplex PCR, and the TCRdb table lists in-frame clones only, not all of them. The sample holds approximately 180,000 clones; roughly 79% are singletons and the top ten take less than 30%. Material: peripheral blood. The receptors here all came from a woman in her seventies with acute or convalescent COVID-19.

This chain uses TRBV7-9 with TRBJ1-4; D possibly corresponds to TRBD1 (5 bases). Trimming shortened V by 4 bases and J by 0 bases, and 12 bases separated the two germline ends. Germline V lookup: CDR1 SEHNR, CDR2 FQNEAQ (reference sequence). The CDR3 contains 16 residues. The CDR3 nucleotides are TGTGCCAGCAGCTCCGGTTCGGGGGCAACTAATGAAAAACTGTTTTTT. This sequence encodes CASSSGSGATNEKLFF.

As to this clone: Here the CDR3 omits its conserved ending phenylalanine or tryptophan, so a read error is the likely source. Because the CDR3's place on the DNA is in doubt, the DNA is left out and the CDR3 is given as listed by TCRdb. The rearrangement joins TRBV24-1 to TRBJ1-1; TRBD1 reflects the table's D call only, with no check against the DNA. Germline CDR1 KGHDR, CDR2 SFDVKD. Including both end residues, the CDR3 is 14 amino acids long. The CDR3 sequence: CATSHRRTGPGWGI.

V and J are TRBV7-9 and TRBJ2-1; D gene unclear. V was clipped by 3 bases and J by 7 bases, with 16 bases between them. CDR3 size: 15 residues. CDR1 SEHNR and CDR2 FQNEAQ come from the germline V gene (reference sequence). CDR3 protein: CASSLVPGKENEQFF. The CDR3 coding sequence is TGTGCCAGCAGCTTGGTCCCAGGAAAAGAGAATGAGCAGTTCTTC.

The J gene is TRBJ2-1, the V gene TRBV2; 16 bases match TRBD2. The V and J ends lost 8 bases and 7 bases, in that order; junction bases with no gene match: 2. This CDR3 spans 14 amino acids. Germline CDR1 reads SNHLY; CDR2 reads FYNNEI. This chain's CDR3 is CASGGLAGGNEQFF. The CDR3 region has the DNA TGTGCCAGCGGGGGACTAGCGGGAGGGAATGAGCAGTTCTTC.

The chain couples TRBV11-3 to TRBJ2-3; D unclear. This CDR3 has 13 residues. Germline CDR1 reads SGHNT; CDR2 reads YENEEA. Trimming shortened V by 2 bases and J by 5 bases, and 8 bases separated the two germline ends. The CDR3 nucleotides are TGTGCCAGCAGCTTACGACTGGTAGATACGCAGTATTTT. Its translation: CASSLRLVDTQYF.

The chain couples TRBV4-1 to TRBJ2-6; 10 bases map to TRBD2. V shed 0 bases, J shed 2 bases, and the junction held 4 bases outside the gene matches. Germline V gene sequence: CDR1 MGHRA, CDR2 YSYEKL. The CDR3 spans 18 residues. The CDR3 loop reads CASSQDWTSGPGANVLTF. The CDR3 DNA sequence: TGCGCCAGCAGCCAAGATTGGACTAGCGGTCCTGGGGCCAACGTCCTGACTTTC.

The CDR3 region has the DNA TGTGCCAGTACCGCCGGGACAGGGACCTACGAGCAGTACTTC. Its translation is CASTAGTGTYEQYF. The rearrangement uses TRBV19 and TRBJ2-7, with TRBD1 identical over 9 bases. CDR3 size: 14 residues. V was pared by 7 bases and J by 2 bases, with 6 bases of the junction left unmatched. Germline values: CDR1 LNHDA, CDR2 SQIVND (reference sequence). Full variable domain (missing parts from reference TRBV19 and TRBJ2-7): DGGITQSPKYLFRKEGQNVTLSCEQNLNHDAMYWYRQDPGQGLRLIYYSQIVNDFQKGDIAEGYSVSREKKESFPLTVTSAQKNPTAFYLCASTAGTGTYEQYFGPGTRLTVT.

The chain couples TRBV18 to TRBJ1-6; 9 nucleotides agree with TRBD1. The V and J ends lost 3 bases and 9 bases, in that order; junction bases with no gene match: 6. CDR3 length: 15 residues. From germline, CDR1 is KGHSH and CDR2 LQKENI. The CDR3, as DNA: TGTGCCAGCTCACCGGGACAGGGTCTTTCTTCACCCCTCCACTTT. This translates into CASSPGQGLSSPLHF.

This clone appeared once. This rearrangement joins TRBV6-5 to TRBJ1-2; D is possibly TRBD1 (6 bases). Trimming pared 7 bases from V and 4 bases from J, leaving 16 bases between. CDR1 is MNHEY, CDR2 SVGAGI, per germline. This CDR3 has 14 residues. CDR3 coding DNA: TGTGCCAGCATCATTCCAGGGGACGTCTATGGCTACACCTTC. Its translation is CASIIPGDVYGYTF.

Notes on this clone: A much larger clone sits a single nucleotide away, making a read error possible. The chain is built from TRBV20-1 and TRBJ2-1, with 7 bases aligning to TRBD2. Germline V lookup: CDR1 DFQATT, CDR2 SNEGSKA (reference sequence). The CDR3 runs to 11 residues. The ends lost 3 bases at V and 12 bases at J; junction bases unmatched: 5. CDR3 sequence (DNA): TGCAGTGCTAGGGGTGGGGGGGGGCAGTTCTTC. This translates into CSARGGGGQFF.

The chain recombines TRBV19 with TRBJ2-3; 8 nucleotides agree with TRBD2. Germline V gene sequence: CDR1 LNHDA, CDR2 SQIVND (reference sequence). The J segment lost 5 bases and the V segment lost 1 base, leaving 8 bases of the junction unmatched. This CDR3 region has 16 residues. The CDR3 here is CASSIVLGGRKDTQYF. CDR3 nucleotides: TGTGCCAGTAGTATAGTTCTGGGCGGGAGGAAAGATACGCAGTATTTT.

The J gene is TRBJ2-6, the V gene TRBV5-1; 9 bases fit TRBD1. Germline V CDR1 and CDR2: SGHRS, YFSETQ. This CDR3 has 19 residues. V trimming: 4 bases; J trimming: 4 bases; junction bases outside the gene matches: 15. Here the CDR3 DNA reads TGCGCCAGCAGCCGCTTGGGACAGGGAAGTTCGCTCGGGGCCAACGTCCTGACTTTC. The encoded protein is CASSRLGQGSSLGANVLTF.

The rearrangement uses TRBV14 and TRBJ2-1; 7 bases line up with TRBD2. V shed 2 bases, J shed 4 bases, and the junction held 5 bases outside the gene matches. The CDR3 covers 15 residues. From germline, CDR1 is SGHDN and CDR2 FVKESK. DNA of the CDR3: TGTGCCAGCAGCCAATTTGCGGGAGCTTACAATGAGCAGTTCTTC. This gives the protein CASSQFAGAYNEQFF.

V is TRBV3-1 (or the pseudogene TRBV3-2) and J is TRBJ2-1, with TRBD2 matching 7 bases. Germline V gene lookup returns CDR1 LGHDT and CDR2 YNNKEL (reference sequence). The CDR3 is 16 residues long. The ends lost 0 bases at V and 7 bases at J; junction bases unmatched: 9. For the CDR3, the DNA is TGTGCCAGCAGCCAAGATACCCTAGCGGCGGGGAATGAGCAGTTCTTC. Residues: CASSQDTLAAGNEQFF.

The V gene is TRBV19, the J gene TRBJ2-3, with D possibly being TRBD2 (5 bases). Trimming removed 4 bases from V and 3 bases from J, with 23 bases in between. Looked up from germline, CDR1 is LNHDA and CDR2 is SQIVND (reference sequence). The CDR3 covers 18 residues. The CDR3 sequence is CASSTARRAHEKTDTQYF. Written as DNA, the CDR3 is TGTGCCAGTAGTACCGCCCGGCGGGCCCACGAGAAAACAGATACGCAGTATTTT.

The chain employs TRBV29-1 and TRBJ2-1, with 11 bases lining up with TRBD2. CDR1 is SQVTM, CDR2 ANQGSEA, per germline. The CDR3 covers 15 residues. Trimming removed 3 bases from V and 1 base from J; junction bases left unmatched: 2. The CDR3 protein is CSVDGTSGSYNEQFF. The CDR3 DNA follows: TGCAGCGTTGACGGGACTAGCGGTTCCTACAATGAGCAGTTCTTC.

The V gene is TRBV6-1, the J gene TRBJ2-7, with TRBD2 as a possible D gene (7 bases). Germline CDR1 reads MNHNS; CDR2 reads SASEGT. This CDR3 has 15 residues. V shed 2 bases and J shed 6 bases, with 17 bases lying between them. The CDR3 region has the DNA TGTGCCAGCAGTGAAACGAGGGGGGGATCTGGCGAGCAGTACTTC. This codes for CASSETRGGSGEQYF.

A few counts support this clone. This chain links TRBV24-1 with TRBJ2-7, with 11 bases matching TRBD2. V shed 9 bases and J 7 bases; nucleotides not matched to a gene: 13. Germline V gene sequence: CDR1 KGHDR, CDR2 SFDVKD. This CDR3 has 15 amino acids. DNA of the CDR3: TGTGCCACCCAAGCAACTACTAGCGGGAGTTGGGAGCAGTACTTC. This sequence encodes CATQATTSGSWEQYF.

This chain connects TRBV20-1 to TRBJ2-1; 8 nucleotides line up with TRBD2. The CDR3 runs 15 residues. Germline-derived CDR1 and CDR2 are DFQATT and SNEGSKA (reference sequence). V dropped 3 bases and J dropped 3; count of bases not matched to a gene: 7. The CDR3 reads CSASPPSGFYNEQFF. The CDR3 nucleotides are TGCAGTGCTAGTCCCCCTAGCGGGTTCTACAATGAGCAGTTCTTC.

CDR3 region: CASSYGLAGVGEQYF. The CDR3 nucleotides are TGTGCCAGCAGTTACGGACTAGCGGGAGTCGGGGAGCAGTACTTC. The genes are TRBV6-5 and TRBJ2-7; 13 bases align to TRBD2. Per the germline V gene, CDR1 is MNHEY and CDR2 is SVGAGI. V shed 2 bases and J 7 bases; nucleotides not matched to a gene: 5. The CDR3 runs to 15 residues.

The J gene is TRBJ2-7, the V gene TRBV27; 9 bases fit TRBD2. This CDR3 contains 14 residues. Trimming removed 6 bases from V and 3 bases from J; junction bases left unmatched: 6. In germline, CDR1 is MNHEY, CDR2 SMNVEV (reference sequence). The CDR3 DNA reads TGTGCCAGCAGACCGGGACTAGCTTACTACGAGCAGTACTTC. Translated, it gives CASRPGLAYYEQYF.

This chain connects TRBV5-8 to TRBJ1-4, with D uncertain. This CDR3 has 11 amino acids. V lost 0 bases to trimming and J lost 8 bases, with 2 bases between them. CDR1 SGHTS and CDR2 YDEGEE come from the germline V gene. Here the CDR3 reads CASSLVEKLFF. The CDR3 nucleotides are TGTGCCAGCAGCTTGGTAGAAAAACTGTTTTTT.

The chain recombines TRBV20-1 with TRBJ1-5; possibly TRBD1 for D (6 bases). Germline values: CDR1 DFQATT, CDR2 SNEGSKA (reference sequence). This CDR3 comprises 14 residues. Trimming stripped 3 bases from V and 7 bases from J, with 16 bases between. CDR3 nucleotide sequence: TGCAGTGCTAGTGGCGTAGAGAGGGGGCAGCCCCAGCATTTT. Translated: CSASGVERGQPQHF.

This chain joins TRBV11-2 and TRBJ2-4; TRBD2 matches at 8 bases. CDR1 is SGHAT and CDR2 is FQNNGV in the germline V gene. With 3 bases clipped from V and 6 bases from J, the junction kept 7 bases outside the gene matches. The CDR3 runs 15 residues. The CDR3 bases are TGTGCCAGCAGCTTTAGGGGACTAGGCACAAACATTCAGTACTTC. Its translation is CASSFRGLGTNIQYF.

This clone has only a few counts. The rearrangement uses TRBV20-1 and TRBJ2-5; D unclear. V dropped 6 bases and J dropped 0 bases, with 5 bases sitting between them. CDR3 length equals 11 residues. Germline V lookup: CDR1 DFQATT, CDR2 SNEGSKA (reference sequence). CDR3 coding DNA: TGCAGTGCCGAGAACCAAGAGACCCAGTACTTC. Its translation: CSAENQETQYF.

In this sample, this clone turned up once. V gene TRBV7-9 combines with J gene TRBJ2-3; D is uncertain. The CDR3 runs to 13 residues. Germline V gene data show CDR1 as SEHNR and CDR2 as FQNEAQ (reference sequence). Trimming left V 5 bases short and J 5 bases short, with 11 bases between. The DNA for the CDR3 is TGTGCCAGCAGCCTAATAGTTGGAGATACGCAGTATTTT. It yields the protein CASSLIVGDTQYF.

V usage is TRBV3-1 (or the pseudogene TRBV3-2) and J usage is TRBJ2-1; 10 bases agree with TRBD2. V lost 0 bases, J lost 6 bases, and 11 bases stayed unmatched. The CDR3 length is 18 residues. Germline V gene sequence: CDR1 LGHDT, CDR2 YNNKEL (reference sequence). CDR3 residues: CASSQDNPGAGGPNEQFF. In DNA, the CDR3 is TGTGCCAGCAGCCAAGATAACCCGGGAGCGGGAGGGCCCAATGAGCAGTTCTTC.

This clone appeared once. The chain joins TRBV5-4 to TRBJ2-6; 8 nucleotides match TRBD1. This CDR3 has 16 amino acids. Germline V gene data show CDR1 as SGHNT and CDR2 as YYREEE (reference sequence). The trim removed 0 bases at V and 2 bases at J, leaving 1 base unmatched. This CDR3 is CASSLGRGPGANVLTF. As DNA, the CDR3 is TGTGCCAGCAGCTTGGGCAGGGGGCCTGGGGCCAACGTCCTGACTTTC.